The entry that follows covers one T cell receptor (beta chain) sequence. The antigen is not known. These data are taken from a study of blood T cells in healthy people across ages. General observations from the study: Estimated diversity that came from one million T cells was considered an underestimate. It was not known whether donors were CMV positive (a possible confounder of expanded clonotype changes).

Sample-barcoded 5' priming and a J-beta primer mix drove a second PCR of roughly 6 to 12 cycles. TCRdb re-called the 5' RACE reads through MiXCR, storing one row per CDR3 protein. The data hold roughly 1,300,000 distinct CDR3 sequences, with approximately 63% observed a single time. Germline assignment: CDR1 SGHVS and CDR2 FNYEAQ. With 1 base removed from V and 0 bases from J, the gap between germline ends came to 13 bases. The CDR3 has 16 amino acids. Donors gave around 10 milliliters of peripheral blood apiece. Sequencing used blood. The chain carries TRBV7-6 and TRBJ2-7; D is perhaps TRBD2 (7 bases). The clonotype originates from a man aged 18 to 29 in good health. This chain's CDR3 is CASSLVPGGPSYEQYF. The CDR3 DNA follows: TGTGCCAGCAGCTTAGTCCCGGGGGGCCCCTCCTACGAGCAGTACTTC.